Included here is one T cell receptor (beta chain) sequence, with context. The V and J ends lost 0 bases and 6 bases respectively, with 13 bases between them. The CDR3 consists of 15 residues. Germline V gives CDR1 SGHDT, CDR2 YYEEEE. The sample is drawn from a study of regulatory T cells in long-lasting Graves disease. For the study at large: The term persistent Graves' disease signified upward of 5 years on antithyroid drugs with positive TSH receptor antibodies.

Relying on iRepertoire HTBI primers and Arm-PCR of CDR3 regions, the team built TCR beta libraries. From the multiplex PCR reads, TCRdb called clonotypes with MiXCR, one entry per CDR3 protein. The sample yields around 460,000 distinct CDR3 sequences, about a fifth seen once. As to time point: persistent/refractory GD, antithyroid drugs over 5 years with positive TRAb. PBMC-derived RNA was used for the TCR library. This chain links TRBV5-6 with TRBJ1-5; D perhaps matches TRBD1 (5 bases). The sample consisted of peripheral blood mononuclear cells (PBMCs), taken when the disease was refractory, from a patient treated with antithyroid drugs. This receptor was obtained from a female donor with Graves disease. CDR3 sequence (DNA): TGTGCCAGCAGCTTGGGGGTGGGGGTAGGTCAGCCCCAGCATTTT. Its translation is CASSLGVGVGQPQHF.